This is a list of T cell receptor beta chains from one sample in a study of naive and memory T cell subsets. MiXCR, applied by TCRdb to the UMI-ligation and nested PCR reads, yields one record per CDR3 protein. The table shows around 83,000 distinct CDR3 sequences, with over 9% occurring only once. Sequencing input: naive CD4+ T cells from blood. The receptor source for this set is a human donor in good health. The CDR3 runs from the conserved cysteine through the conserved F or W. Each record gives: J gene, clone size, D gene, CDR3 length, V gene, CDR3 protein, CDR3 DNA. D genes are given only for firm matches. Clone size is given for some rows only: seen once, a few or many times, or a class if the clone is expanded.

J: TRBJ1-5; size: -; D: -; length: 14; V: TRBV2; CDR3: CASSVGQSNQPQHF; DNA: TGTGCCAGCAGTGTTGGGCAGAGCAATCAGCCCCAGCATTTT
J: TRBJ2-6; size: many; D: TRBD1; length: 15; V: TRBV15; CDR3: CATSPGGLGANVLTF; DNA: TGTGCCACCAGCCCAGGGGGCCTTGGGGCCAACGTCCTGACTTTC
J: TRBJ1-4; size: -; D: -; length: 13; V: TRBV6-1; CDR3: CASSAGNFEKLFF; DNA: TGTGCCAGCAGTGCAGGGAATTTCGAAAAACTGTTTTTT
J: TRBJ2-1; size: -; D: TRBD1; length: 13; V: TRBV25-1; CDR3: CASSPTGSNEQFF; DNA: TGTGCCAGCAGTCCGACAGGGTCCAATGAGCAGTTCTTC
J: TRBJ2-3; size: few; D: -; length: 13; V: TRBV7-2; CDR3: CASSSMGGDTQYF; DNA: TGTGCCAGCAGCTCCATGGGGGGAGATACGCAGTATTTT
J: TRBJ1-2; size: -; D: TRBD1; length: 17; V: TRBV27; CDR3: CASSLTPGQGNFYGYTF; DNA: TGTGCCAGCAGCCTGACCCCCGGACAGGGGAATTTCTATGGCTACACCTTC
J: TRBJ2-3; size: -; D: -; length: 14; V: TRBV12-3/TRBV12-4; CDR3: CASSNDRFTDTQYF; DNA: TGTGCCAGCAGTAACGATAGATTCACAGATACGCAGTATTTT
J: TRBJ2-1; size: many; D: TRBD1; length: 17; V: TRBV4-3; CDR3: CASSPRGTGDMYNEQFF; DNA: TGCGCCAGCAGCCCGAGGGGTACAGGGGACATGTACAATGAGCAGTTCTTC
J: TRBJ2-1; size: many; D: TRBD2; length: 18; V: TRBV4-2; CDR3: CASSQDPLLAGTYNEQFF; DNA: TGTGCCAGCAGCCAAGACCCCTTACTAGCGGGTACCTACAATGAGCAGTTCTTC
J: TRBJ2-4; size: many; D: TRBD1; length: 19; V: TRBV6-5; CDR3: CASSYSKKRTGVPKNIQYF; DNA: TGTGCCAGCAGTTACTCGAAGAAGAGGACAGGGGTCCCCAAAAACATTCAGTACTTC
J: TRBJ2-3; size: -; D: TRBD2; length: 15; V: TRBV9; CDR3: CASSVPAAGADTQYF; DNA: TGTGCCAGCAGCGTTCCGGCGGCGGGAGCAGATACGCAGTATTTT
J: TRBJ1-1; size: few; D: -; length: 16; V: TRBV7-2; CDR3: CASSKNGASLNTEAFF; DNA: TGTGCCAGCAGCAAAAACGGGGCCAGTCTGAACACTGAAGCTTTCTTT
J: TRBJ2-5; size: many; D: -; length: 16; V: TRBV12-3/TRBV12-4; CDR3: CASSPHPGRPQETQYF; DNA: TGTGCCAGCAGTCCCCACCCGGGACGGCCACAAGAGACCCAGTACTTC
J: TRBJ1-1; size: many; D: -; length: 14; V: TRBV7-8; CDR3: CASSLGARNTEAFF; DNA: TGTGCCAGCAGCTTAGGAGCGAGGAACACTGAAGCTTTCTTT
J: TRBJ2-7; size: many; D: -; length: 13; V: TRBV28; CDR3: CASSPGGRYEQYF; DNA: TGTGCCAGCAGCCCCGGGGGGCGCTACGAGCAGTACTTC
J: TRBJ2-7; size: many; D: TRBD1; length: 14; V: TRBV4-2; CDR3: CASSQGTGRYEQYF; DNA: TGTGCCAGCAGCCAAGGGACAGGGCGCTACGAGCAGTACTTC
J: TRBJ2-3; size: many; D: -; length: 15; V: TRBV2; CDR3: CASSPDLASTDTQYF; DNA: TGTGCCAGCAGTCCTGACCTTGCGAGCACAGATACGCAGTATTTT
J: TRBJ2-5; size: few; D: TRBD1; length: 15; V: TRBV28; CDR3: CASSSFPQGKETQYF; DNA: TGTGCCAGCAGTTCCTTCCCACAGGGGAAAGAGACCCAGTACTTC
J: TRBJ2-5; size: many; D: TRBD2; length: 14; V: TRBV2; CDR3: CASSSSGGAETQYF; DNA: TGTGCCAGCAGTTCTAGCGGGGGGGCGGAGACCCAGTACTTC
J: TRBJ1-4; size: once; D: TRBD1; length: 15; V: TRBV12-3/TRBV12-4; CDR3: CASSLRQGSNEKLFF; DNA: TGTGCCAGCAGTCTCAGACAGGGGTCTAATGAAAAACTGTTTTTT
J: TRBJ2-1; size: -; D: -; length: 15; V: TRBV7-9; CDR3: CASSFGTDPYNEQFF; DNA: TGTGCCAGCAGCTTCGGGACCGACCCCTACAATGAGCAGTTCTTC